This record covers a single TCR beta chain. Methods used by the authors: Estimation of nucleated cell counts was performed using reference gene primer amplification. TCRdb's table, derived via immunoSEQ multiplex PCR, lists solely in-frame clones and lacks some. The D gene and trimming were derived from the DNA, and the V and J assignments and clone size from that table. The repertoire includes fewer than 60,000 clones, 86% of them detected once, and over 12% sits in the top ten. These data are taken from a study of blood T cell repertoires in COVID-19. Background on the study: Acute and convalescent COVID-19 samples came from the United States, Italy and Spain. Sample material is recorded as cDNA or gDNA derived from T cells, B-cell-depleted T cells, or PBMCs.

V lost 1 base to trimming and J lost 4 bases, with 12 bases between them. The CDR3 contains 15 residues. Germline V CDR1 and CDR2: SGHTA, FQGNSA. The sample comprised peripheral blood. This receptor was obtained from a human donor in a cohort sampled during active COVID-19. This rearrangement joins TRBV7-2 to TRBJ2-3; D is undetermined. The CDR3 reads CASSLGSIISDTQYF. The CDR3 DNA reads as TGTGCCAGCAGCTTAGGGAGTATTATATCAGATACGCAGTATTTT.